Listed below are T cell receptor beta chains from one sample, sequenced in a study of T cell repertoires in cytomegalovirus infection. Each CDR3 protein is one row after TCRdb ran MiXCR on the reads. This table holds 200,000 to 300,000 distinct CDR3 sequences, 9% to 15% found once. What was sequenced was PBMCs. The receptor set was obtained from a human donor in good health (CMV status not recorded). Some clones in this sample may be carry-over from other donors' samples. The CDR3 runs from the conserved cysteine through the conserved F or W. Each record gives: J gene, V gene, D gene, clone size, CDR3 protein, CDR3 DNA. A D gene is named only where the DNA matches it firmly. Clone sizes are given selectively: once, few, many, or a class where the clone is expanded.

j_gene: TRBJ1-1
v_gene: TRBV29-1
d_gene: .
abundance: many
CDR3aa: CSASTNTEAFF
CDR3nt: TGCAGCGCATCGACAAACACTGAAGCTTTCTTT

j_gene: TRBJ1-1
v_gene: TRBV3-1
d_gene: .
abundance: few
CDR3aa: CASSPRGAVEAFF
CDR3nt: TGTGCCAGCAGCCCGCGAGGGGCGGTTGAAGCTTTCTTT

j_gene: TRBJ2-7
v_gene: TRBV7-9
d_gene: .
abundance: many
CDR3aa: CASSLDGRRDGEQYF
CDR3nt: TGTGCCAGCAGCTTAGATGGGCGCAGGGACGGCGAGCAGTACTTC

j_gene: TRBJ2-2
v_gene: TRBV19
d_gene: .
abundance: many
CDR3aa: CASSPGRRDTGELFF
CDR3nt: TGTGCCAGTAGTCCGGGCCGTCGGGACACCGGGGAGCTGTTTTTT

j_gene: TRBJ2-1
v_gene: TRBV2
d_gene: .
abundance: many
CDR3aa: CASNGVRMDEQFF
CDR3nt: TGTGCCAGCAATGGGGTTCGCATGGATGAGCAGTTCTTC

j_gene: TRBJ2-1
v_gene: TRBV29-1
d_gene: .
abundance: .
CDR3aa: CSVGSSGGGEQFF
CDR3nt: TGCAGCGTTGGTTCTAGCGGAGGGGGTGAGCAGTTCTTC

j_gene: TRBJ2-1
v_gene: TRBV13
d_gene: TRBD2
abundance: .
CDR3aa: CASRRTSGREYNEQFF
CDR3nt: TGTGCCAGCAGACGAACTAGCGGGAGAGAGTACAATGAGCAGTTCTTC

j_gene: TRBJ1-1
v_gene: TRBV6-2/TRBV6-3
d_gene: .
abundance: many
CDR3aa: CASSSPGRSFDTEAFF
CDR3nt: TGTGCCAGCAGTTCTCCGGGGCGATCCTTTGACACTGAAGCTTTCTTT

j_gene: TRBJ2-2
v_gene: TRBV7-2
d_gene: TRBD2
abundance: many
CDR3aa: CASSPRGLAVTGELFF
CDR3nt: TGTGCCAGCAGCCCGCGCGGGCTAGCGGTCACCGGGGAGCTGTTTTTT

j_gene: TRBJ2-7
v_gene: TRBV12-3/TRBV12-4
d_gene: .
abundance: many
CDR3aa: CASSPGLDEQYF
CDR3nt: TGTGCCAGCAGCCCGGGACTTGACGAGCAGTACTTC

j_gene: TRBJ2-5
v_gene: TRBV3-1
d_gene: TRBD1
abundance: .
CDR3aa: CASSQDTGAWETQYF
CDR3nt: TGTGCCAGCAGCCAGGACACAGGGGCTTGGGAGACCCAGTACTTC

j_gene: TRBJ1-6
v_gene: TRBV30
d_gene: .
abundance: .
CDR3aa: CAWSQSVSPLHF
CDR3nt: TGTGCCTGGAGCCAAAGCGTATCACCCCTCCACTTT

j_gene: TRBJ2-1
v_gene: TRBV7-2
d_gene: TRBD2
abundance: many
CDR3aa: CASSLEALAGNEQFF
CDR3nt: TGTGCCAGCAGCTTAGAGGCACTAGCGGGGAATGAGCAGTTCTTC

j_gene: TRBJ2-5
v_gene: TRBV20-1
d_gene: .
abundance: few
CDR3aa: CSARFWDTYQETQYF
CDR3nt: TGCAGTGCTAGATTCTGGGACACTTACCAAGAGACCCAGTACTTC

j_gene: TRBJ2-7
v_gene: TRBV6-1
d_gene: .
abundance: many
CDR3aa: CASSDRETGEQYF
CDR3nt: TGTGCCAGCAGTGACAGGGAAACCGGCGAGCAGTACTTC

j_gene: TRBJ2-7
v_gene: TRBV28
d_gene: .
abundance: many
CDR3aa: CASSLQQVYEQYF
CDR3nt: TGTGCCAGCAGTTTACAGCAGGTGTACGAGCAGTACTTC

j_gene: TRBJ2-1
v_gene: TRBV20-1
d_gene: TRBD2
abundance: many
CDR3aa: CSAPKASGSDNEQFF
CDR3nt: TGCAGTGCCCCGAAGGCTAGCGGGAGCGACAATGAGCAGTTCTTC

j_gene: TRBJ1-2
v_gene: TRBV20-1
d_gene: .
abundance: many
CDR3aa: CSARPSPYGYTF
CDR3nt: TGCAGTGCTAGACCCTCACCCTATGGCTACACCTTC

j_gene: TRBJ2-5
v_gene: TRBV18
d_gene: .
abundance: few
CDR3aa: CASSPLNGETQYF
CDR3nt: TGTGCCAGCTCACCACTGAATGGGGAGACCCAGTACTTC

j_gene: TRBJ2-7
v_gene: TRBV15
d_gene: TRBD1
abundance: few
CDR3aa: CATSLDRGSYEQYF
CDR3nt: TGTGCCACCAGCTTGGACAGGGGCTCCTACGAGCAGTACTTC

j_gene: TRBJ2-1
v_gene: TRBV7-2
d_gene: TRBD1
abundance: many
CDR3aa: CASSFSPQGAIYNEQFF
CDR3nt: TGTGCCAGCAGCTTCTCCCCACAGGGGGCGATCTACAATGAGCAGTTCTTC

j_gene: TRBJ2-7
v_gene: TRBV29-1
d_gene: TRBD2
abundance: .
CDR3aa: CSVEELAGGVSYEQYF
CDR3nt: TGCAGCGTTGAGGAACTAGCGGGAGGGGTGTCCTACGAGCAGTACTTC

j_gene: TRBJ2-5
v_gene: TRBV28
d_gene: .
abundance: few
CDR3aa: CASSEDGAQYF
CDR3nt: TGTGCCAGCAGCGAGGACGGGGCCCAGTACTTC

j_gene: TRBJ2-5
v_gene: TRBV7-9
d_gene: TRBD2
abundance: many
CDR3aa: CASSPRTSGYQETQYF
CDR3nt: TGTGCCAGCAGCCCCCGGACTAGCGGATACCAAGAGACCCAGTACTTC

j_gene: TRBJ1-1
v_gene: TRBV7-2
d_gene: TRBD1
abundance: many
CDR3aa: CASSLALDRGSTEAFF
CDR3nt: TGTGCCAGCAGCTTAGCCCTGGACAGGGGGAGCACTGAAGCTTTCTTT

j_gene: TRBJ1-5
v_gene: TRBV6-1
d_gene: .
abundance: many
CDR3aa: CASSQNRDQPQHF
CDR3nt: TGTGCCAGCAGTCAAAACAGGGATCAGCCCCAGCATTTT

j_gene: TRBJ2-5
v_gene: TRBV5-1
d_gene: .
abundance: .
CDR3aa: CASSWGILVTEGTQYF
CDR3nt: TGCGCCAGCAGTTGGGGAATACTAGTCACGGAAGGGACCCAGTACTTC

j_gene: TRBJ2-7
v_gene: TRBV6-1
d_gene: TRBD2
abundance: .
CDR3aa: CASRTSGSVGYEQYF
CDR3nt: TGTGCCAGCAGGACTAGCGGGAGTGTTGGTTACGAGCAGTACTTC

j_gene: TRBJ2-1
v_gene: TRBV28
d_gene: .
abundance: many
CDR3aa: CASSLSGNEQFF
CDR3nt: TGTGCCAGCAGTTTATCCGGGAATGAGCAGTTCTTC

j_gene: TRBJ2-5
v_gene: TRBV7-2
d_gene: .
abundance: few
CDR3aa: CASSSRAVQYF
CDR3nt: TGTGCCAGCAGCTCGAGAGCTGTCCAGTACTTC

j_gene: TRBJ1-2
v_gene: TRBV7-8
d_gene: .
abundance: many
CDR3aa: CASSFERPGRWNYGYTF
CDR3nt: TGTGCCAGCAGCTTCGAGAGGCCGGGAAGGTGGAACTATGGCTACACCTTC

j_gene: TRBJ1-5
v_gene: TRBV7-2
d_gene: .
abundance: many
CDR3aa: CASSFDTSRDQPQHF
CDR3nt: TGTGCCAGCAGCTTCGACACAAGTCGGGATCAGCCCCAGCATTTT

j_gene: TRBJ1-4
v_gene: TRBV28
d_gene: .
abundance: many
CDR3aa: CASLPSPGTNEKLFF
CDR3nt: TGTGCCAGCTTACCCTCGCCCGGAACTAATGAAAAACTGTTTTTT

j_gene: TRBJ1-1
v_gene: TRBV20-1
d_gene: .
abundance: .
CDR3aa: CSAKVRTTEAFF
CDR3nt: TGCAGTGCTAAGGTCAGGACCACTGAAGCTTTCTTT

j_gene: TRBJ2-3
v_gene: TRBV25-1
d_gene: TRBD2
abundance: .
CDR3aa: CASVAGGTDTQYF
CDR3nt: TGTGCCAGCGTAGCGGGAGGGACAGATACGCAGTATTTT

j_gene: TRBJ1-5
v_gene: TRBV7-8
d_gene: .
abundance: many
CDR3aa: CASSLEGLAGSQPQHF
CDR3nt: TGTGCCAGCAGCTTAGAGGGTTTAGCAGGAAGTCAGCCCCAGCATTTT

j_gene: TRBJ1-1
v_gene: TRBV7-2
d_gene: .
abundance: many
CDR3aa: CASSLAVGEAFF
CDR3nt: TGTGCCAGCAGCTTAGCCGTGGGTGAAGCTTTCTTT

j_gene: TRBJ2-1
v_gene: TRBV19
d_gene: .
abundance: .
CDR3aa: CASSIGGDYNEQFF
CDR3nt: TGTGCCAGTAGTATCGGAGGGGACTACAATGAGCAGTTCTTC

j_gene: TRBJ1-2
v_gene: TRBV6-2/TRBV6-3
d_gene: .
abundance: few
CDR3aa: CASLGSNYGYTF
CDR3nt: TGTGCCAGCTTGGGATCTAACTATGGCTACACCTTC

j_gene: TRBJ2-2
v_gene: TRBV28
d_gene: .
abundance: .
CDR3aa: CASRRQALSGELFF
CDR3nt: TGTGCCAGCCGCCGGCAGGCTCTAAGCGGGGAGCTGTTTTTT

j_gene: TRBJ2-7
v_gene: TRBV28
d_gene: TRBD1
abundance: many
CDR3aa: CASNSQGVRRNEQYF
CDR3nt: TGTGCCAGCAATTCGCAGGGGGTTAGGCGGAACGAGCAGTACTTC